These 26 T cell receptor beta chains originate from one sample sequenced in a study of blood T cell repertoires in COVID-19. TCRdb keeps only in-frame clones here, not all; method: immunoSEQ multiplex PCR. This table holds 240,000 or so clones, about four fifths found once. Material for sequencing was peripheral blood. These receptors all stem from a woman aged 18-30 years with acute or convalescent COVID-19.

The J gene is TRBJ1-3, the V gene TRBV6-5; TRBD1 might be the D (5 bases). CDR1 MNHEY and CDR2 SVGAGI come from the germline V gene. The V end was cut by 6 bases, the J end by 9 bases, with 18 bases between. CDR3 length equals 14 residues. CDR3 amino acids: CASSPEGWFGTIYF. The DNA of the CDR3 is TGTGCCAGCAGCCCGGAGGGGTGGTTCGGCACCATATATTTT.

The chain couples TRBV11-3 to TRBJ2-7; D is perhaps TRBD2 (5 bases). With 1 base removed from V and 0 bases from J, the gap between germline ends came to 10 bases. The CDR3 extends over 15 amino acids. Germline V gene lookup returns CDR1 SGHNT and CDR2 YENEEA. As DNA, the CDR3 is TGTGCCAGCAGCTTAGGTCCGGGGAGCTCCTACGAGCAGTACTTC. This codes for CASSLGPGSSYEQYF.

Only a few counts were recorded for this clone. V usage is TRBV9 and J usage is TRBJ1-1; 8 bases are a match to TRBD1. Losses at the gene ends were 8 bases for V and 6 bases for J; bases not matched to a gene: 12. From germline, CDR1 is SGDLS and CDR2 YYNGEE. The CDR3 is 14 residues long. The chain's CDR3 is CARTLADRVPEAFF. The CDR3, as DNA: TGTGCCAGAACGTTGGCGGACAGGGTCCCTGAAGCTTTCTTT.

The chain joins TRBV6-5 to TRBJ1-4; perhaps TRBD1 as D (5 bases). CDR3 length: 15 residues. V lost 0 bases to trimming and J lost 5 bases, with 10 bases between them. Looked up from germline, CDR1 is MNHEY and CDR2 is SVGAGI. CDR3: CASSYSAGPNEKLFF. CDR3 nucleotide sequence: TGTGCCAGCAGTTACTCGGCGGGACCGAATGAAAAACTGTTTTTT.

The genes are TRBV6-6 and TRBJ2-5, with D possibly matching TRBD1 (5 bases). The V end was cut by 2 bases, the J end by 5 bases, with 12 bases between. The CDR3 sequence is 14 residues long. Germline V gives CDR1 MNHNY, CDR2 SVGAGI (reference sequence). The CDR3 reads CASSYRDKGETQYF. CDR3 DNA sequence: TGTGCCAGCAGTTACCGCGACAAGGGGGAGACCCAGTACTTC.

This clone was detected once. The chain couples TRBV4-3 to TRBJ1-1, with TRBD1 identical over 9 bases. Losses at the gene ends were 4 bases for V and 5 bases for J; bases not matched to a gene: 8. CDR1 is LGHNA, CDR2 YSLEER, per germline. CDR3 length: 15 amino acids. CDR3 in DNA: TGCGCCAGCAGCCCACAGGGGGCAGGATGGACTGAAGCTTTCTTT. As protein: CASSPQGAGWTEAFF.

V is TRBV3-1 (or the pseudogene TRBV3-2) and J is TRBJ2-2; 9 bases fit TRBD1. The V segment lost 1 base and the J segment 6 bases; nucleotides outside the gene matches: 6. Germline V CDR1 and CDR2: LGHDT, YNNKEL (reference sequence). The CDR3 spans 16 residues. CDR3 protein: CASSQGYRGQAGELFF. In nucleotides, the CDR3 is TGTGCCAGCAGCCAAGGGTACAGGGGGCAGGCCGGGGAGCTGTTTTTT.

V and J are TRBV10-3 and TRBJ2-7, with 9 bases identical to TRBD2. CDR3 size: 14 residues. The germline V gene has CDR1 ENHRY and CDR2 SYGVKD. V was pared by 6 bases and J by 2 bases, with 5 bases of the junction left unmatched. The CDR3 coding sequence is TGTGCCATCAGCGTAGCGGGAGAGGCCTACGAGCAGTACTTC. Amino acid sequence: CAISVAGEAYEQYF.

This chain links TRBV6-2 or TRBV6-3 with TRBJ1-2, with 12 bases that match TRBD1. V dropped 7 bases and J dropped 2; count of bases not matched to a gene: 5. Germline CDR1 is MNHEY and CDR2 is SVGEGT. The CDR3 spans 15 residues. This CDR3 is CASIPGTGGNYGYTF. The CDR3 DNA reads TGTGCCAGCATCCCGGGGACAGGGGGCAACTATGGCTACACCTTC.

This chain joins TRBV14 and TRBJ1-1; D is perhaps TRBD1 (6 bases). V dropped 4 bases and J dropped 5 bases, with 17 bases sitting between them. There are 15 residues in the CDR3. CDR1 is SGHDN and CDR2 is FVKESK in the germline V gene. The CDR3 DNA sequence: TGTGCCAGCAGCCCCATAGGGGAGGGGGGGACTGAAGCTTTCTTT. It is translated as CASSPIGEGGTEAFF.

The V gene is TRBV30, the J gene TRBJ2-2; 12 nucleotides line up with TRBD2. The V gene end was trimmed by 0 bases and the J gene end by 3 bases; junction bases not matched to a gene: 5. The CDR3 has 17 residues. The germline V gene has CDR1 GTSNPN and CDR2 SVGIG (reference sequence). The CDR3 region has the DNA TGTGCCTGGAGTGTACTAGCGGGAGGTTTGGACACCGGGGAGCTGTTTTTT. It codes for CAWSVLAGGLDTGELFF.

The rearrangement uses TRBV7-2 and TRBJ2-1, with TRBD2 as a possible D gene (6 bases). The CDR3 runs 18 residues. CDR1 is SGHTA, CDR2 FQGNSA, per germline. The germline V and J ends were trimmed by 1 base and 0 bases, with 16 bases remaining between them. CDR3 sequence: CASSLGFRGGTSYNEQFF. CDR3 in DNA: TGTGCCAGCAGCTTAGGTTTTAGGGGCGGGACCTCCTACAATGAGCAGTTCTTC.

The chain combines TRBV15 with TRBJ2-1, with 12 bases fitting TRBD2. Germline values: CDR1 LNHNV, CDR2 YYDKDF (reference sequence). V was clipped by 1 base and J by 4 bases; unmatched bases: 5. The CDR3 sequence is 17 residues long. The CDR3 region is CATSRGRTSGIYNEQFF. The DNA for the CDR3 is TGTGCCACCAGCAGAGGAAGGACTAGCGGGATTTACAATGAGCAGTTCTTC.

This sequence joins TRBV4-3 and TRBJ1-4; TRBD1 might be the D (5 bases). V was clipped by 0 bases and J by 6 bases, with 11 bases between them. The CDR3 has 15 amino acids. CDR1 LGHNA and CDR2 YSLEER come from the germline V gene. As DNA, the CDR3 is TGCGCCAGCAGCCAAGATCCAGGGAAGGATGAAAAACTGTTTTTT. Its translation: CASSQDPGKDEKLFF.

The chain employs TRBV9 and TRBJ2-2; no definite D call. CDR3 length: 17 amino acids. In germline, CDR1 is SGDLS, CDR2 YYNGEE. Trimming shortened V by 0 bases and J by 2 bases, and 14 bases separated the two germline ends. CDR3 loop: CASSVAPLTRNTGELFF. CDR3 DNA sequence: TGTGCCAGCAGCGTAGCCCCCCTGACACGTAACACCGGGGAGCTGTTTTTT.

This clone was found a few times. The rearrangement joins TRBV15 to TRBJ1-1; a possible D gene is TRBD1 (6 bases). CDR3 size: 16 residues. Germline-derived CDR1 and CDR2 are LNHNV and YYDKDF (reference sequence). The V end lost 0 bases, the J end lost 3 bases, and 14 bases lay between the germline ends. CDR3 sequence reads: CATSREIQGMDTEAFF. The CDR3, as DNA: TGTGCCACCAGCAGAGAGATACAGGGTATGGACACTGAAGCTTTCTTT.

The V call is TRBV19, the J call TRBJ2-1; 11 nucleotides agree with TRBD2. Germline trimming cut 3 bases from V and 9 bases from J; bases unmatched to any gene: 7. CDR3 length equals 15 residues. In germline, CDR1 is LNHDA, CDR2 SQIVND (reference sequence). This chain's CDR3 is CASSMPLAGESEQFF. In DNA, the CDR3 is TGTGCCAGTAGTATGCCACTAGCGGGAGAAAGTGAGCAGTTCTTC.

The chain uses TRBV28 and TRBJ2-3; 7 bases are a match to TRBD2. The CDR3 totals 14 residues. The germline V gene has CDR1 MDHEN and CDR2 SYDVKM. V lost 5 bases and J lost 3; bases outside the gene matches: 5. The CDR3 bases are TGTGCCAGCAGTCCCAGCGGGGTTACAGATACGCAGTATTTT. It translates to CASSPSGVTDTQYF.

J is TRBJ2-7 and V is TRBV5-4, with 11 bases identical to TRBD2. The length of the CDR3 is 17 residues. Losses at the gene ends were 3 bases for V and 0 bases for J; bases not matched to a gene: 8. Germline values: CDR1 SGHNT, CDR2 YYREEE (reference sequence). The CDR3: CASSWGGTSGNSYEQYF. In DNA form, the CDR3 reads TGTGCCAGCAGCTGGGGGGGGACTAGCGGCAACTCCTACGAGCAGTACTTC. Full variable domain (missing parts from reference TRBV5-4 and TRBJ2-7): ETGVTQSPTHLIKTRGQQVTLRCSSQSGHNTVSWYQQALGQGPQFIFQYYREEENGRGNFPPRFSGLQFPNYSSELNVNALELDDSALYLCASSWGGTSGNSYEQYFGPGTRLTVT.

This clone was seen a few times. V usage is TRBV4-3 and J usage is TRBJ2-5, with 7 bases matching TRBD2. From germline, CDR1 is LGHNA and CDR2 YSLEER. CDR3 length: 14 residues. V was clipped by 0 bases and J by 5 bases; unmatched bases: 3. In nucleotides, the CDR3 is TGCGCCAGCAGCCAAGAAGCGGGGAGGGAGACCCAGTACTTC. Its translation: CASSQEAGRETQYF.

This clone was counted a single time. The chain employs TRBV27 and TRBJ1-1; D not resolved. The V end lost 2 bases, the J end lost 0 bases, and 7 bases lay between the germline ends. Germline V CDR1 and CDR2: MNHEY, SMNVEV (reference sequence). The length of the CDR3 is 14 residues. CDR3 protein: CASSLTVVNTEAFF. The CDR3 DNA reads TGTGCCAGCAGTTTAACGGTAGTGAACACTGAAGCTTTCTTT.

This clone was recorded once. The chain combines TRBV12-3 or TRBV12-4 with TRBJ2-1; D uncertain. The CDR3 covers 11 residues. In nucleotides, the CDR3 is TGTGCGGGCCAGGCCTACAATGAGCAGTTCTTC. It specifies CAGQAYNEQFF.

The V gene is TRBV16, the J gene TRBJ1-2; D possibly corresponds to TRBD1 (6 bases). V dropped 2 bases and J dropped 0 bases, with 10 bases sitting between them. The CDR3 runs to 15 residues. Looked up from germline, CDR1 is KGHSY and CDR2 is FQNENV. CDR3 sequence reads: CASSQRQASNYGYTF. For the CDR3, the DNA is TGTGCCAGCAGCCAACGACAGGCATCTAACTATGGCTACACCTTC.

This clone was recorded once. The V and J genes are TRBV28 and TRBJ2-7, with 8 nucleotides matching TRBD1. Trimming at V came to 5 bases and at J to 1 base, leaving 4 bases not matched to a gene. The CDR3 contains 14 residues. Germline lookup yields CDR1 MDHEN and CDR2 SYDVKM. This CDR3 is CASSEQGVSYEQYF. CDR3 bases: TGTGCCAGCAGTGAACAGGGGGTTTCCTACGAGCAGTACTTC.

V usage is TRBV6-6 and J usage is TRBJ1-2; D uncertain. Germline CDR1 is MNHNY and CDR2 is SVGAGI (reference sequence). This CDR3 is built from 13 residues. Trimming left V 2 bases short and J 0 bases short, with 4 bases between. CDR3 DNA sequence: TGTGCCAGCAGTTACAGCACTAACTATGGCTACACCTTC. Amino acids: CASSYSTNYGYTF.

The V and J genes are TRBV6-2 or TRBV6-3 and TRBJ2-1; TRBD1 agrees at 7 bases. Germline V gene lookup returns CDR1 MNHEY and CDR2 SVGEGT. The CDR3 runs to 15 residues. Germline trimming cut 6 bases from V and 4 bases from J; bases unmatched to any gene: 9. For the CDR3, the DNA is TGTGCCAGCAGCAACGGGGCAGGGGGTTACAATGAGCAGTTCTTC. Translated, it gives CASSNGAGGYNEQFF.